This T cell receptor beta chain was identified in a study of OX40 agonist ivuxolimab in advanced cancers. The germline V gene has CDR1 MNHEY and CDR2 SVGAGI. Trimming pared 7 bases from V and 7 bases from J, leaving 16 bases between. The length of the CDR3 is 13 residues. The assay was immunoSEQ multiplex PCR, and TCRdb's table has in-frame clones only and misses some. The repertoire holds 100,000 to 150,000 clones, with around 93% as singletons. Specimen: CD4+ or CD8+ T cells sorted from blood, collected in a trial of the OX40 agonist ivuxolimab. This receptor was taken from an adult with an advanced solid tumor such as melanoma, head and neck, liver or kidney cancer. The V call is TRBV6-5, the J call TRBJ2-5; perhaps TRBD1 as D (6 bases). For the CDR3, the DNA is TGTGCCAGCACCCAGGGACACCTAGGGACCCAGTACTTC. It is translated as CASTQGHLGTQYF.